Listed below are T cell receptor beta chains from one sample, sequenced in a study of cytomegalovirus exposure and HLA in healthy donors. Profiling relied on immunoSEQ multiplex PCR, and the TCRdb table lists in-frame clones only, not all of them. The sample lists approximately 190,000 clones, 77% seen once, with approximately 2.1% in the top ten. The sample comprised PBMCs. The receptor source for this set is a woman in her 30s in good health and CMV-seropositive. The CDR3 runs from the conserved cysteine through the conserved F or W. The D gene is left open where the match is weak. The size field is filled for only some rows; it gives once, few, many or a size class.

CDR3 length	V gene	clone size	D gene	J gene	CDR3 DNA	CDR3 protein
15	TRBV5-1	NA	TRBD1	TRBJ1-1	TGCGCCAGCAGCTTCGGACAGGGTATGAACACTGAAGCTTTCTTT	CASSFGQGMNTEAFF
17	TRBV4-3	NA	NA	TRBJ2-7	TGCGCCAGCAGCCAAGATCCCGGCCAAGGGGGTGGATACGAGCAGTACTTC	CASSQDPGQGGGYEQYF
17	TRBV29-1	NA	TRBD2	TRBJ2-2	TGCAGCGTTAGGGGACTAGCGGGGGGGCTGAGCACCGGGGAGCTGTTTTTT	CSVRGLAGGLSTGELFF
14	TRBV6-5	NA	NA	TRBJ2-5	TGTGCCAGCAGTTACCCTCCCCCACTAGAGACCCAGTACTTC	CASSYPPPLETQYF
15	TRBV27	NA	NA	TRBJ2-1	TGTGCCAGCAGTACCTTGGGCCCGACTAGAAATGAGCAGTTCTTC	CASSTLGPTRNEQFF
14	TRBV18	NA	NA	TRBJ2-5	TGTGCCAGCTCACTGATCGGGGTAGGAGAGACCCAGTACTTC	CASSLIGVGETQYF
12	TRBV29-1	NA	NA	TRBJ1-2	TGCAGCGTTGCCCCCCCCAGCTATGGCTACACCTTC	CSVAPPSYGYTF
15	TRBV7-3	NA	NA	TRBJ1-1	TGTGCCAGCAGCTTAGGACAGATTAAAAACACTGAAGCTTTCTTT	CASSLGQIKNTEAFF
16	TRBV19	NA	TRBD1	TRBJ2-7	TGTGCCAGTAGTATAAAAAAGACAGGGAGCTCCTACGAGCAGTACTTC	CASSIKKTGSSYEQYF
20	TRBV4-2	NA	TRBD2	TRBJ2-4	TGTGCCAGCAGCTACCTCCAACTAGCGGGAGAGGTGCAAGCCAAAAACATTCAGTACTTC	CASSYLQLAGEVQAKNIQYF
13	TRBV5-6	NA	NA	TRBJ2-7	TGTGCCAGCAGCTTGGACAGGGTGGCCGAGCAGTACTTC	CASSLDRVAEQYF
14	TRBV25-1	NA	NA	TRBJ2-1	TGTGCCAGCAGTGAGTGGAGTACCTACAATGAGCAGTTCTTC	CASSEWSTYNEQFF
16	TRBV2	NA	NA	TRBJ2-1	TGTGCCAGCAGCATACCGGGACACTTGATTAACAATGAGCAGTTCTTC	CASSIPGHLINNEQFF
12	TRBV19	NA	TRBD1	TRBJ1-2	TGTGCCAGTACCGGACAGGGAAGCGGCTACACCTTC	CASTGQGSGYTF
14	TRBV30	few	NA	TRBJ2-3	TGTGCCTGGAGTGTCGCTCCCCCGGGGGATACGCAGTATTTT	CAWSVAPPGDTQYF
14	TRBV5-1	NA	NA	TRBJ2-5	TGCGCCAGCAGCTTGGGGGAGGGGGTAGAGACCCAGTACTTC	CASSLGEGVETQYF
16	TRBV19	NA	NA	TRBJ1-5	TGTGCCAGTAGTATAGGGTACAGCCTGGTGGATCAGCCCCAGCATTTT	CASSIGYSLVDQPQHF
15	TRBV5-6	NA	TRBD1	TRBJ2-4	TGTGCCAGCAGCGGACAGGGTCTGGCCAAAAACATTCAGTACTTC	CASSGQGLAKNIQYF